The source of this T cell receptor beta chain is a study of T cells after yellow fever vaccination. As for the study in general: Fractions with few cells were prepared using SMART-Seq v4 Ultra Low Input.

The germline V gene encodes CDR1 KGHSH and CDR2 LQKENI. V shed 3 bases, J shed 8 bases, and the junction held 8 bases outside the gene matches. The CDR3 extends over 14 amino acids. A note on this clonotype: The antigen is undetermined.

Each CDR3 protein is one row after TCRdb ran MiXCR on the 5' RACE reads. The repertoire includes 450,000 to 650,000 distinct CDR3 sequences, less than 25% of them detected once, and around 16% sits in the top ten. Points from the study as a whole: Bulk-population clonotypes that are abundant could appear as contaminants in FACS-sorted repertoires.

The sequence derives from a man between 18 and 35 years old who received the YFV17D yellow fever vaccine. The rearrangement uses TRBV18 and TRBJ1-2; 8 bases match TRBD1. This specimen consisted of PBMCs, obtained around 3 weeks after the first yellow fever vaccination. CDR3 DNA: TGTGCCAGCTCACCGGCGGGGACAGGCGAGGGCTACACCTTC. Protein product: CASSPAGTGEGYTF.